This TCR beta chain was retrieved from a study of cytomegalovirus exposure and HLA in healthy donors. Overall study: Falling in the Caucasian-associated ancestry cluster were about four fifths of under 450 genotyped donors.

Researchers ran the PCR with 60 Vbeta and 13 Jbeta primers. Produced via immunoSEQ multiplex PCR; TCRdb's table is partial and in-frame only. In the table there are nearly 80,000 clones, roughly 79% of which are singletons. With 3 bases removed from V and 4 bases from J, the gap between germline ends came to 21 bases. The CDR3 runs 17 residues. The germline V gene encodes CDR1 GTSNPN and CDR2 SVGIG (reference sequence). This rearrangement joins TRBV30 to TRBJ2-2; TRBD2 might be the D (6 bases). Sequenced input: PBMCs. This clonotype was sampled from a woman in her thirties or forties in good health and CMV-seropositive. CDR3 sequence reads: CAWSRLGRFSFTGELFF. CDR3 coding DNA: TGTGCCTGGAGCCGACTAGGAAGGTTCTCATTCACCGGGGAGCTGTTTTTT.